The source of this T cell receptor (beta chain) is a study of T cell repertoires in cytomegalovirus infection. Study-wide results and caveats: The ex vivo response was dominated by HLA-C-restricted CMV-specific TCR beta clonotypes. Identification of carriers of CMV plus the relevant HLA was achieved through cumulative public TCR beta family frequency.

The germline CDR1 and CDR2 sequences are LNHNV and YYDKDF (reference sequence). Trimming shortened V by 4 bases and J by 5 bases, and 17 bases separated the two germline ends. The CDR3 consists of 15 residues. This clonotype has a count of ten or more. The target antigen is unknown. Via MiXCR, TCRdb re-called the reads, giving one row per CDR3 protein. The sample holds around 43,000 distinct CDR3 sequences, about 20% seen once. Specimen: PBMCs, sequenced either directly or after in vitro stimulation (not recorded which). The sequence derives from a human donor in good health (CMV status not recorded). Some clones in this sample may be carry-over from other donors' samples. This chain joins TRBV15 and TRBJ1-1; unclear D gene. The CDR3 sequence: CATSTRRMDGTEAFF. In DNA, the CDR3 is TGTGCCACCAGCACCCGCCGTATGGACGGGACTGAAGCTTTCTTT.